One and the same sample provided the 31 T cell receptor beta chains below, sequenced in a study of T cells in Graves' hyperthyroidism and ophthalmopathy. RNA transcripts were the template for amplifying TCR beta CDR3 regions. RT-PCR in the first round (using the HTBI primer set) targeted the TCR CDR3. One entry per CDR3 protein results from TCRdb running MiXCR on the multiplex PCR reads. The sample contains approximately 200,000 distinct CDR3 sequences, around 17% of which appear only once. Source material: blood. Source of these receptors: a man aged 35 to 55 with Graves' hyperthyroidism.

The chain is built from TRBV7-9 and TRBJ1-3; unclear D gene. The CDR3 loop spans 15 amino acids. Trimming stripped 1 base from V and 0 bases from J, with 7 bases between. Germline V gene lookup returns CDR1 SEHNR and CDR2 FQNEAQ (reference sequence). The CDR3 nucleotides read TGTGCCAGCAGCTTAGATTTCAACTCTGGAAACACCATATATTTT. Translated: CASSLDFNSGNTIYF.

The chain employs TRBV4-2 and TRBJ2-1, with D maybe TRBD1 (6 bases). Trimming shortened V by 5 bases and J by 4 bases, and 15 bases separated the two germline ends. CDR1 is LGHNA, CDR2 YNFKEQ, per germline. The CDR3 contains 15 residues. The CDR3 sequence: CASSYSLGAYNEQFF. In nucleotides, the CDR3 is TGTGCCAGCAGCTACTCCCTGGGGGCTTACAATGAGCAGTTCTTC.

This clonotype was found many times. The chain recombines TRBV20-1 with TRBJ2-7; 8 bases map to TRBD1. This CDR3 contains 15 residues. Germline lookup yields CDR1 DFQATT and CDR2 SNEGSKA (reference sequence). Unmatched junction bases numbered 6, after V lost 0 bases and J lost 2 bases. The DNA of the CDR3 is TGCAGTGCTAGAGACAACAGGGGGAGAGCCTACGAGCAGTACTTC. Translation: CSARDNRGRAYEQYF.

The table lists this clonotype with many counts. The rearrangement uses TRBV9 and TRBJ2-3, with TRBD2 matching over 12 bases. CDR1 and CDR2 (germline): SGDLS, YYNGEE. V shed 2 bases and J 6 bases; nucleotides not matched to a gene: 4. This CDR3 spans 15 amino acids. CDR3 sequence reads: CASSVLAGGRDTQYF. The CDR3 DNA follows: TGTGCCAGCAGCGTCCTAGCGGGGGGGCGCGATACGCAGTATTTT.

This clonotype was detected ten times or more. V and J are TRBV5-1 and TRBJ1-1; the D is unclear. Trimming removed 2 bases at V and 3 bases at J, with 11 bases between. CDR3 size: 14 residues. CDR1 SGHRS and CDR2 YFSETQ come from the germline V gene. As DNA, the CDR3 is TGCGCCAGCAGCTTCTCGGCCGGGGACACTGAAGCTTTCTTT. This encodes CASSFSAGDTEAFF.

This clonotype was detected many times. The gene calls are TRBV20-1 and TRBJ2-5; TRBD1 aligns across 8 bases. Trimming removed 3 bases from V and 5 bases from J; junction bases left unmatched: 5. Germline lookup yields CDR1 DFQATT and CDR2 SNEGSKA (reference sequence). The length of the CDR3 is 13 residues. Here the CDR3 DNA reads TGCAGTGCTAGTGACAGGGGAGTGGAGACCCAGTACTTC. Its protein product is CSASDRGVETQYF.

Comments on this clonotype: Germline is not matched at one junction end, which may reflect a read error. The gene calls are TRBV7-2 and TRBJ2-3; no clear D. The CDR3 covers 13 residues. Germline values: CDR1 SGHTA, CDR2 FQGNSA. The CDR3 spells CTGSLAGTDTQYF. CDR3 DNA sequence: TGTACCGGCAGCTTAGCCGGGACAGATACGCAGTATTTT.

This clonotype was counted many times. This chain uses TRBV6-1 with TRBJ1-5; tentatively, D is TRBD1 (5 bases). Between the trimmed V and J ends, which lost 7 bases and 6 bases, there was a span of 16 bases. The CDR3 is 14 residues long. In germline, CDR1 is MNHNS, CDR2 SASEGT. CDR3 coding DNA: TGTGCCAGCAATTCCAGGGTGTCGGCTCAGCCCCAGCATTTT. Translation: CASNSRVSAQPQHF.

This clonotype was counted only a few times. DNA for the CDR3: TGTGCCAGCAGCTTAGCGCTGAGACTAGCGGGGGGGCAAGATACGCAGTATTTT. Protein: CASSLALRLAGGQDTQYF. The chain links TRBV7-2 to TRBJ2-3, with 14 bases lining up with TRBD2. Germline V gene data show CDR1 as SGHTA and CDR2 as FQGNSA. CDR3 length: 18 residues. Trimming cost V 0 bases and J 5 bases; bases outside gene matches: 7.

This clonotype was recorded many times. This rearrangement joins TRBV6-1 to TRBJ2-1; D might be TRBD1 or TRBD2, each matching 6 bases. V was clipped by 5 bases and J by 2 bases, with 16 bases between them. Germline V gene sequence: CDR1 MNHNS, CDR2 SASEGT. The CDR3 covers 16 residues. CDR3 sequence reads: CASSLRGGSAYNEQFF. The DNA of the CDR3 is TGTGCCAGCAGTCTCCGAGGGGGGAGTGCCTACAATGAGCAGTTCTTC.

CDR3 coding DNA: TGTGCCACCAGCAGAGATAGGGAAGATACGCAGTATTTT. Amino acids: CATSRDREDTQYF. The gene calls are TRBV15 and TRBJ2-3, with D hard to call. The V and J ends lost 0 bases and 5 bases respectively, with 6 bases between them. Per germline, CDR1 LNHNV and CDR2 YYDKDF (reference sequence). The CDR3 sequence is 13 residues long.

The genes are TRBV4-2 and TRBJ1-2, with D perhaps TRBD1 (6 bases). The CDR3 length is 18 residues. Deletions cut 3 bases from V and 0 bases from J, with 20 bases between. Germline V lookup: CDR1 LGHNA, CDR2 YNFKEQ. In DNA, the CDR3 is TGTGCCAGCAGCCAGGATTTGCTTGGACAGAACGCTAACTATGGCTACACCTTC. Translated: CASSQDLLGQNANYGYTF.

This clonotype was counted a few times. The genes are TRBV6-1 and TRBJ2-3; D may be TRBD2 (6 bases). The CDR3 has 16 amino acids. Germline CDR1 is MNHNS and CDR2 is SASEGT. V lost 3 bases and J lost 2, with 15 bases in between. CDR3 coding DNA: TGTGCCAGCAGTGAGTCCGCGGGGCTAATCACAGATACGCAGTATTTT. It yields the protein CASSESAGLITDTQYF.

This clonotype was recorded many times. The CDR3 DNA follows: TGTGCCAGCTCACACGGGACGGCTGTTGAAAAACTGTTTTTT. The encoded protein is CASSHGTAVEKLFF. The chain employs TRBV18 and TRBJ1-4; weak D call: TRBD1 (5 bases). V lost 4 bases and J lost 7, with 13 bases in between. The CDR3 runs to 14 residues. Germline V gene data show CDR1 as KGHSH and CDR2 as LQKENI.

V usage is TRBV12-3 or TRBV12-4 and J usage is TRBJ2-1; 11 bases agree with TRBD2. This CDR3 spans 17 amino acids. V dropped 3 bases and J dropped 10; count of bases not matched to a gene: 14. CDR3 DNA sequence: TGTGCCAGCAGTTTGGCGCTTAGCGGGAGGGGTTTGAGAGAGCAGTTCTTC. Its protein product is CASSLALSGRGLREQFF.

This clonotype has a count of ten or more. The chain uses TRBV4-2 and TRBJ2-3; 9 nucleotides align to TRBD2. Germline values: CDR1 LGHNA, CDR2 YNFKEQ. J lost 2 bases, V lost 4 bases, and 7 bases had no gene match. The CDR3 is 16 amino acids. In DNA, the CDR3 is TGTGCCAGCAGCCTTGCCGTAGCGGGGGACACAGATACGCAGTATTTT. This translates into CASSLAVAGDTDTQYF.

Only a few counts were recorded for this clonotype. Being one base from a much bigger clone, this may be a read error. The CDR3 end shows no conserved phenylalanine or tryptophan, and so a read error is likely. This CDR3 is CSVNGNVSYNEQFL. CDR3 nucleotides: TGCAGCGTTAACGGTAACGTCTCCTACAATGAGCAGTTCCTC. V gene TRBV29-1 combines with J gene TRBJ2-1; D gene unclear. Trimming removed 5 bases at V and 0 bases at J, with 11 bases between. The CDR3 runs 14 residues. Germline assignment: CDR1 SQVTM and CDR2 ANQGSEA.

The CDR3 DNA is TGTGCCAGCAGTCGCCCTAGCGGAAGCACAGATACGCAGTATTTT. It encodes CASSRPSGSTDTQYF. The chain uses TRBV6-2 or TRBV6-3 and TRBJ2-3; 7 bases align to TRBD2. Germline trimming cut 5 bases from V and 0 bases from J; bases unmatched to any gene: 5. The germline gives CDR1 MNHEY, CDR2 SVGEGT. This CDR3 spans 15 amino acids.

Many counts were recorded for this clonotype. The genes are TRBV20-1 and TRBJ1-4, with a weak D call TRBD1 (5 bases). Trimming removed 6 bases from V and 8 bases from J, with 13 bases in between. The CDR3 consists of 12 residues. CDR1 and CDR2 from the germline V gene are DFQATT and SNEGSKA (reference sequence). CDR3 nucleotide sequence: TGCAGTGCCGCGGGGGTAGGAGAAAAACTGTTTTTT. Its protein is CSAAGVGEKLFF.

This clonotype has more than one count but fewer than ten. This clone may be a read error of a much larger clone one base away. This rearrangement joins TRBV10-3 to TRBJ2-5; 7 bases are shared with TRBD1. The CDR3 totals 15 residues. V gave up 8 bases and J gave up 4 bases; unmatched junction bases: 13. In germline, CDR1 is ENHRY, CDR2 SYGVKD. The CDR3 bases are TGTGCCATCGGGGACAGAGTCGCCGTAGGAGAGACCCAGTACTTC. It codes for CAIGDRVAVGETQYF.

This clonotype occurred a few times. The V call is TRBV10-3, the J call TRBJ1-4; D remains ambiguous. Trimming took 3 bases from V and 1 from J, leaving 0 bases between them. In germline, CDR1 is ENHRY, CDR2 SYGVKD. This CDR3 has 12 residues. CDR3 nucleotide sequence: TGTGCCATCAGTGAAACTAATGAAAAACTGTTTTTT. Protein product: CAISETNEKLFF.

There are a few counts of this clonotype. This sequence joins TRBV6-2 or TRBV6-3 and TRBJ1-1; possible D gene TRBD1, 6 bases. Germline V gene data show CDR1 as MNHEY and CDR2 as SVGEGT. Deletions cut 7 bases from V and 3 bases from J, with 12 bases between. The length of the CDR3 is 13 residues. The CDR3 DNA reads as TGTGCCAGCACCGGACAGATTGACACTGAAGCTTTCTTT. Its translation is CASTGQIDTEAFF.

V gene TRBV7-2 combines with J gene TRBJ2-5, with a possible D match to TRBD2 (6 bases). V was clipped by 1 base and J by 5 bases, with 11 bases between them. Looked up from germline, CDR1 is SGHTA and CDR2 is FQGNSA. The CDR3 loop spans 14 amino acids. The CDR3 loop reads CASSLVAGGETQYF. The CDR3 DNA is TGTGCCAGCAGCTTAGTTGCTGGGGGGGAGACCCAGTACTTC.

This clonotype was detected ten times or more. The genes are TRBV12-3 or TRBV12-4 and TRBJ2-3; D call uncertain. The germline V and J ends were trimmed by 2 bases and 6 bases, with 15 bases remaining between them. This CDR3 spans 15 amino acids. The CDR3 DNA is TGTGCCAGCAGTTTAAGGGTTGTGACGACGGATACGCAGTATTTT. This codes for CASSLRVVTTDTQYF.

V usage is TRBV5-5 and J usage is TRBJ1-2, with a possible D match to TRBD1 (5 bases). This CDR3 has 17 amino acids. Trimming took 0 bases from V and 1 from J, leaving 16 bases between them. Germline V gives CDR1 SGHKS, CDR2 YYEKEE (reference sequence). In DNA form, the CDR3 reads TGTGCCAGCAGCTTGGAAGGACAACTAAACTATAACTATGGCTACACCTTC. Protein product: CASSLEGQLNYNYGYTF. Based on the CDR3 plus reference TRBV5-5 and TRBJ1-2, the full variable domain is DAGVTQSPTHLIKTRGQQVTLRCSPISGHKSVSWYQQVLGQGPQFIFQYYEKEERGRGNFPDRFSARQFPNYSSELNVNALLLGDSALYLCASSLEGQLNYNYGYTFGSGTRLTVV.

This clonotype came up many times. The chain carries TRBV2 and TRBJ2-2; the D call may be TRBD1 or TRBD2 (5 bases each). The V gene's germline CDR1 is SNHLY and CDR2 FYNNEI. This CDR3 contains 16 residues. V was cut by 11 bases and J by 1 base, with 20 bases left in between. CDR3 residues: CAGRGSGRWNTGELFF. The CDR3 nucleotides read TGTGCCGGGAGAGGATCGGGACGGTGGAACACCGGGGAGCTGTTTTTT.

This clonotype was seen at least ten times. The gene calls are TRBV14 and TRBJ2-3; D gene uncertain. V lost 0 bases and J lost 0, with 19 bases in between. The CDR3 consists of 19 residues. Germline V gene lookup returns CDR1 SGHDN and CDR2 FVKESK. The CDR3 nucleotides read TGTGCCAGCAGCCAAGAGGGTCACCGATCATCTTGGAGCACAGATACGCAGTATTTT. Amino acids: CASSQEGHRSSWSTDTQYF.

In its sample, this clonotype was seen a few times. This chain joins TRBV10-3 and TRBJ2-3, with D possibly matching TRBD2 (6 bases). The CDR3 runs 12 residues. CDR1 is ENHRY, CDR2 SYGVKD, per germline. V was clipped by 6 bases and J by 3 bases, with 7 bases between them. The CDR3 nucleotides read TGTGCCATCAGAGGAGGGACAGATACGCAGTATTTT. This gives the protein CAIRGGTDTQYF.

A remark on this clonotype: It may be a read error: a sequence one base away is much more abundant. The chain carries TRBV15 and TRBJ2-1; D uncertain. The J call may be wrong; the DNA end is better matched by TRBJ2-7. The CDR3 is 13 residues long. The V gene's germline CDR1 is LNHNV and CDR2 YYDKDF (reference sequence). DNA for the CDR3: TGTGCCACCAGCAGAGTCCATGGTAATGAGCAGTACTTC. Protein product: CATSRVHGNEQYF.

The chain is built from TRBV19 and TRBJ1-3; D is unresolved. Trimming pared 6 bases from V and 0 bases from J, leaving 15 bases between. The CDR3 has 16 amino acids. The germline gives CDR1 LNHDA, CDR2 SQIVND (reference sequence). The CDR3 protein is CASRRGSRTSGNTIYF. The CDR3 DNA reads as TGTGCCAGTAGACGTGGAAGCAGGACCTCTGGAAACACCATATATTTT.

This chain uses TRBV6-2 or TRBV6-3 with TRBJ2-7; the D gene is possibly TRBD1 (6 bases). Germline V gene data show CDR1 as MNHEY and CDR2 as SVGEGT. The CDR3 is 14 amino acids. V was pared by 10 bases and J by 1 base, with 17 bases between. The CDR3 region has the DNA TGTGCCACCTGGCGCCGGGACACATCCTACGAGCAGTACTTC. Its translation: CATWRRDTSYEQYF.